A selection of T cell receptor beta chains follows, all from one sample in a study of blood T cell repertoires in COVID-19. The protocol was immunoSEQ multiplex PCR, while the TCRdb copy is restricted to in-frame clones and leaves out a portion. Of hundreds of thousands of clones listed, under 90% are singletons. The sequencing sample was made of PBMCs or T cells enriched from blood (not recorded which). These receptors were obtained from a man aged 30-40 years who had recovered from COVID-19. CDR3s include the opening cysteine and the closing phenylalanine or tryptophan. A D gene is named only where the DNA matches it firmly. The size of a clone is reported for some rows only, either as once, few or many, or as a class for expanded clones.

D gene	V gene	J gene	clone size	CDR3 protein	CDR3 DNA
TRBD1	TRBV5-4	TRBJ2-7	many	CASSFHQGAYEQYF	TGTGCCAGCAGCTTCCATCAGGGGGCCTACGAGCAGTACTTC
NA	TRBV7-2	TRBJ2-7	NA	CASSYTGYEQYF	TGTGCCAGCAGCTACACAGGTTACGAGCAGTACTTC
TRBD2	TRBV7-9	TRBJ2-5	NA	CASSLGLAGVRETQYF	TGTGCCAGCAGCTTAGGACTAGCGGGGGTGCGAGAGACCCAGTACTTC
TRBD2	TRBV27	TRBJ2-3	NA	CASSPYGGTDTQYF	TGTGCCAGCAGCCCATACGGGGGGACAGATACGCAGTATTTT
NA	TRBV10-1	TRBJ2-5	NA	CASSESGSQETQYF	TGCGCCAGCAGTGAGTCGGGCAGCCAAGAGACCCAGTACTTC
TRBD1	TRBV7-2	TRBJ1-1	NA	CASTTDRGMNTEAFF	TGTGCCAGCACCACGGACAGGGGAATGAACACTGAAGCTTTCTTT
TRBD1	TRBV6-5	TRBJ1-5	few	CASRRTGGSQPQHF	TGTGCCAGCAGGAGGACAGGGGGTAGTCAGCCCCAGCATTTT
NA	TRBV19	TRBJ1-5	NA	CASSIEGGGQPQHF	TGTGCCAGTAGTATTGAGGGCGGGGGTCAGCCCCAGCATTTT
TRBD1	TRBV4-1	TRBJ1-4	few	CASSQERTGGIFREKLFF	TGCGCCAGCAGCCAAGAGCGGACAGGGGGCATTTTCCGAGAAAAACTGTTTTTT
NA	TRBV5-1	TRBJ1-1	NA	CASSLGRGQRGTEAFF	TGCGCCAGCAGCTTGGGGAGGGGCCAGCGAGGCACTGAAGCTTTCTTT
NA	TRBV29-1	TRBJ2-1	NA	CSVRDSGRFF	TGCAGCGTTCGGGATTCCGGGCGGTTCTTC
TRBD2	TRBV28	TRBJ2-1	NA	CASSFYLAGAGNEQFF	TGTGCCAGCAGTTTCTACCTAGCGGGAGCGGGAAATGAGCAGTTCTTC
NA	TRBV7-8	TRBJ1-1	once	CASSSLTGQNTEAFF	TGTGCCAGCAGCTCACTGACAGGACAGAACACTGAAGCTTTCTTT
TRBD1	TRBV3-1/TRBV3-2	TRBJ1-6	NA	CASSPVGTGLNSPLHF	TGTGCCAGCAGCCCGGTGGGGACAGGGCTCAATTCACCCCTCCACTTT
TRBD1	TRBV13	TRBJ1-4	NA	CASSADRGSEKLFF	TGTGCCAGCAGCGCCGACAGGGGAAGTGAAAAACTGTTTTTT
NA	TRBV7-6	TRBJ2-1	NA	CASSLVGSTGNEQFF	TGTGCCAGCAGCTTAGTCGGGAGCACAGGCAATGAGCAGTTCTTC
NA	TRBV7-6	TRBJ2-3	NA	CASSLAGAGRTDTQYF	TGTGCCAGCAGCTTAGCGGGGGCAGGGAGAACAGATACGCAGTATTTT
NA	TRBV2	TRBJ1-2	once	CASNFDRNYGYTF	TGTGCCAGTAACTTCGACAGGAACTATGGCTACACCTTC
NA	TRBV6-5	TRBJ2-7	few	CASRHPRTASYEQYF	TGTGCCAGCAGGCACCCAAGGACAGCTTCCTACGAGCAGTACTTC
TRBD2	TRBV5-4	TRBJ2-5	few	CASSLSGGLETQYF	TGTGCCAGCAGCTTGTCGGGGGGGCTTGAGACCCAGTACTTC
NA	TRBV6-2/TRBV6-3	TRBJ1-1	NA	CASSYVASNTEAFF	TGTGCCAGCAGTTACGTGGCTTCGAACACTGAAGCTTTCTTT
TRBD1	TRBV11-3	TRBJ1-3	NA	CASSLGGDRGYPGNTIYF	TGTGCCAGCAGCTTAGGCGGAGACAGGGGTTATCCTGGAAACACCATATATTTT
NA	TRBV9	TRBJ2-1	NA	CASSVTAGYNEQFF	TGTGCCAGCAGCGTCACGGCGGGGTACAATGAGCAGTTCTTC
TRBD1	TRBV24-1	TRBJ2-1	NA	CATSSRGRGLYNEQFF	TGTGCCACCAGTTCTAGGGGCAGGGGGCTCTACAATGAGCAGTTCTTC
TRBD2	TRBV15	TRBJ2-7	NA	CATSRVLAGGSYEQYF	TGTGCCACCAGCAGAGTCCTAGCGGGAGGTTCCTACGAGCAGTACTTC
TRBD1	TRBV6-1	TRBJ1-6	NA	CASSEYRGESPLHF	TGTGCCAGCAGTGAATACAGGGGTGAATCACCCCTCCACTTT
NA	TRBV11-2	TRBJ1-1	NA	CASSRVNTEAFF	TGTGCCAGCAGCCGAGTGAACACTGAAGCTTTCTTT
NA	TRBV5-5	TRBJ2-2	NA	CASTLRGTVNTGELFF	TGTGCCAGCACCTTGAGGGGGACGGTGAACACCGGGGAGCTGTTTTTT
TRBD1	TRBV19	TRBJ2-2	NA	CASSSARQGWTGELFF	TGTGCCAGTAGTTCCGCCAGACAGGGTTGGACCGGGGAGCTGTTTTTT
NA	TRBV12-3/TRBV12-4	TRBJ2-7	once	CASSFDSLDEQYF	TGTGCCAGCAGTTTCGACTCCCTGGACGAGCAGTACTTC
TRBD1	TRBV10-3	TRBJ1-1	NA	CAISGTVNTEAFF	TGTGCCATCAGCGGGACAGTGAACACTGAAGCTTTCTTT
NA	TRBV11-3	TRBJ2-7	NA	CASSLNSGHPWNEQYF	TGTGCCAGCAGCCTAAATTCAGGGCACCCGTGGAACGAGCAGTACTTC
NA	TRBV2	TRBJ2-2	NA	CASSEALGRTGELFF	TGTGCCAGCAGTGAAGCGCTGGGGAGGACCGGGGAGCTGTTTTTT
NA	TRBV9	TRBJ2-1	NA	CASRAGTYNEQFF	TGTGCCAGCAGGGCGGGGACCTACAATGAGCAGTTCTTC